These 20 T cell receptor beta chains were sequenced from one sample in a study of CD8+CD57+ T cells in acquired aplastic anemia. TCR beta VDJ and CDR3 profiles were obtained from a genomic DNA template. TCRdb passed the reads through MiXCR, listing each CDR3 protein once. The data show tens of thousands of distinct CDR3 sequences, about 70% seen once. Selection for sequencing was limited to patients who had shown CD8+CD57+ cell expansion by flow cytometry. Input material: sorted CD4+, CD8+, or CD8+CD57+ T cells (not recorded which) from PBMCs. The receptor set was obtained from a human donor with aplastic anemia.

The CDR3 nucleotides read TGCAGTGCTAGACGGACTAGCGGGGGGGCCGGGGAGACCCAGTACTTC. Its translation is CSARRTSGGAGETQYF. The V call is TRBV20-1, the J call TRBJ2-5, with TRBD2 matching over 15 bases. V trimming: 2 bases; J trimming: 5 bases; junction bases outside the gene matches: 6. Germline CDR1 DFQATT, CDR2 SNEGSKA (reference sequence). This CDR3 has 16 amino acids.

The CDR3 nucleotides are TGTGCCAGCAGTTTCAGCCCCGGAATGAACACTGAAGCTTTCTTT. It encodes CASSFSPGMNTEAFF. V gene TRBV12-3 or TRBV12-4 combines with J gene TRBJ1-1, with unresolved D. The germline V and J ends were trimmed by 3 bases and 0 bases, with 11 bases remaining between them. The CDR3 is 15 amino acids.

The V gene is TRBV4-1, the J gene TRBJ2-7, with 9 nucleotides matching TRBD1. V dropped 2 bases and J dropped 5; count of bases not matched to a gene: 4. The CDR3 is 14 amino acids. Germline V lookup: CDR1 MGHRA, CDR2 YSYEKL. The CDR3 reads CASSQPGQGHEQYF. The CDR3 coding sequence is TGCGCCAGCAGCCAACCGGGACAGGGCCACGAGCAGTACTTC.

The chain is built from TRBV5-1 and TRBJ1-2, with 9 positions matching TRBD1. CDR3 length equals 13 residues. Trimming removed 1 base from V and 8 bases from J; junction bases left unmatched: 3. CDR1 is SGHRS and CDR2 is YFSETQ in the germline V gene. CDR3 nucleotide sequence: TGCGCCAGCAGCTTGAGGACAGGGGACGGCTACACCTTC. Translating gives CASSLRTGDGYTF.

This clonotype occurred a few times. This chain joins TRBV24-1 and TRBJ1-2, with D maybe TRBD1 (6 bases). The CDR3 covers 14 residues. Per the germline V gene, CDR1 is KGHDR and CDR2 is SFDVKD. V shed 2 bases and J shed 7 bases, with 13 bases lying between them. The CDR3 sequence is CATSDSRGPSGYTF. The DNA of the CDR3 is TGTGCCACCAGTGATTCGCGGGGGCCGAGTGGCTACACCTTC.

The chain uses TRBV14 and TRBJ2-7, with no clear D. The CDR3 is made up of 14 amino acids. Trimming cost V 4 bases and J 0 bases, with 10 bases left between them. Germline V CDR1 and CDR2: SGHDN, FVKESK. The CDR3 here is CASSPRQLSYEQYF. In DNA form, the CDR3 reads TGTGCCAGCAGCCCCCGACAACTCTCCTACGAGCAGTACTTC.

The V and J genes are TRBV2 and TRBJ1-2; TRBD1 is a possible D gene (5 bases). The length of the CDR3 is 14 residues. CDR1 SNHLY and CDR2 FYNNEI come from the germline V gene. V was clipped by 7 bases and J by 4 bases, with 16 bases between them. This chain's CDR3 is CASTLRSGGYGYTF. The CDR3, as DNA: TGTGCCAGCACCTTGAGGTCGGGGGGCTATGGCTACACCTTC. The whole variable domain, remainder taken from reference TRBV2 and TRBJ1-2, is EPEVTQTPSHQVTQMGQEVILRCVPISNHLYFYWYRQILGQKVEFLVSFYNNEISEKSEIFDDQFSVERPDGSNFTLKIRSTKLEDSAMYFCASTLRSGGYGYTFGSGTRLTVV.

About this clonotype itself: Being one base from a much bigger clone, this may be a read error. The chain is built from TRBV6-2 or TRBV6-3 and TRBJ2-7; D remains unclear. Germline lookup yields CDR1 MNHEY and CDR2 SVGEGT. The CDR3 contains 11 residues. The DNA of the CDR3 is TGTGCCAGCAGTTACTCATACGAGCAGGACTTC. Translated: CASSYSYEQDF.

The gene calls are TRBV6-1 and TRBJ1-1, with a possible D match to TRBD1 (6 bases). Germline V lookup: CDR1 MNHNS, CDR2 SASEGT. V dropped 5 bases and J dropped 1 base, with 14 bases sitting between them. The CDR3 length is 15 residues. The CDR3: CASSLQGVGNTEAFF. The CDR3, as DNA: TGTGCCAGCAGTCTACAGGGCGTAGGGAACACTGAAGCTTTCTTT.

The rearrangement joins TRBV7-9 to TRBJ1-1; D might be TRBD1 (5 bases). The CDR3 spans 12 residues. CDR1 and CDR2 (germline): SEHNR, FQNEAQ (reference sequence). V gave up 3 bases and J gave up 8 bases, with 10 bases separating them. CDR3 bases: TGTGCCAGCAGCTTGACAGCTCTGGAAGCTTTCTTT. This sequence encodes CASSLTALEAFF.

The chain uses TRBV2 and TRBJ1-2, with TRBD1 as a possible D gene (6 bases). V lost 3 bases and J 8 bases, leaving 16 bases between the germline ends. The CDR3 has 14 residues. The germline CDR1 and CDR2 sequences are SNHLY and FYNNEI. The CDR3 sequence: CASSEDSSRLGYTF. DNA for the CDR3: TGTGCCAGCAGTGAGGACAGCTCCCGGTTGGGCTACACCTTC.

This clonotype was seen more than once but under ten times. The V and J genes are TRBV24-1 and TRBJ2-1; D is unresolved. Trimming took 3 bases from V and 1 from J, leaving 3 bases between them. This CDR3 region has 13 residues. CDR1 and CDR2 from the germline V gene are KGHDR and SFDVKD. CDR3 amino acids: CATSDTSYNEQFF. CDR3 DNA: TGTGCCACCAGTGATACGTCCTACAATGAGCAGTTCTTC.

This sequence joins TRBV2 and TRBJ1-6; D is perhaps TRBD1 (5 bases). Germline assignment: CDR1 SNHLY and CDR2 FYNNEI. The CDR3 length is 13 residues. With 6 bases removed from V and 10 bases from J, the gap between germline ends came to 13 bases. The CDR3 reads CASREKGISPLHF. The CDR3 region has the DNA TGTGCCAGCAGGGAAAAGGGGATATCACCCCTCCACTTT.

The chain links TRBV10-3 to TRBJ2-7; the D gene is possibly TRBD1 (6 bases). The CDR3 has 14 residues. Per the germline V gene, CDR1 is ENHRY and CDR2 is SYGVKD. V shed 6 bases and J shed 0 bases, with 12 bases lying between them. This CDR3 is CAIRDSPLSYEQYF. The CDR3 DNA follows: TGTGCCATCAGGGACAGTCCACTCTCCTACGAGCAGTACTTC.

The rearrangement joins TRBV9 to TRBJ1-5, with a tentative D call TRBD1 (5 bases). Trimming took off 4 bases at V and 5 bases at J, with 13 bases between the two ends. Looked up from germline, CDR1 is SGDLS and CDR2 is YYNGEE. The CDR3 runs 14 residues. This CDR3 reads CASSQTGSDQPQHF. The CDR3 bases are TGTGCCAGCAGCCAAACAGGTTCCGATCAGCCCCAGCATTTT.

This clonotype occurred many times. At one end, the junction sequence differs from germline, possibly due to a read error. The chain uses TRBV7-9 and TRBJ1-2, with D hard to call. Germline V gives CDR1 SEHNR, CDR2 FQNEAQ (reference sequence). The CDR3 has 9 residues. CDR3 nucleotide sequence: TGTGCCAGCAGCTTCCCCCCCGCCTTC. Protein: CASSFPPAF.

V and J are TRBV7-8 and TRBJ1-3; D gene ambiguous. The CDR3 runs 12 residues. Germline V gives CDR1 SGHVS, CDR2 FQNEAQ. V dropped 5 bases and J dropped 4 bases, with 6 bases sitting between them. CDR3 sequence: CASSPAGNTIYF. The CDR3 DNA follows: TGTGCCAGCAGCCCGGCGGGAAACACCATATATTTT.

This chain joins TRBV2 and TRBJ2-2; possibly TRBD1 for D (5 bases). From germline, CDR1 is SNHLY and CDR2 FYNNEI. The CDR3 length is 14 residues. V dropped 6 bases and J dropped 5 bases, with 13 bases sitting between them. The CDR3 nucleotides are TGTGCCAGCAGGGGGCAGGCGATAACCGGGGAGCTGTTTTTT. The encoded protein is CASRGQAITGELFF.

On this clonotype: A much bigger clone sits one base away, suggesting this may be a read error. CDR3 loop: CANSPDPRQNYGYTF. The CDR3 nucleotides are TGCGCCAACAGCCCCGACCCCCGACAGAACTATGGCTACACCTTC. V gene TRBV5-1 combines with J gene TRBJ1-2, with D possibly matching TRBD1 (5 bases). This CDR3 has 15 amino acids. The germline gives CDR1 SGHRS, CDR2 YFSETQ.

The chain recombines TRBV15 with TRBJ1-2; TRBD1 agrees at 7 bases. The V segment lost 0 bases and the J segment 2 bases; nucleotides outside the gene matches: 9. Germline CDR1 is LNHNV and CDR2 is YYDKDF (reference sequence). The CDR3 runs to 17 residues. In DNA, the CDR3 is TGTGCCACCAGCAGAGATAACGAGGGGGCTTTCAACTATGGCTACACCTTC. Protein sequence: CATSRDNEGAFNYGYTF. Full variable domain (remainder filled in from reference TRBV15 and TRBJ1-2): DAMVIQNPRYQVTQFGKPVTLSCSQTLNHNVMYWYQQKSSQAPKLLFHYYDKDFNNEADTPDNFQSRRPNTSFCFLDIRSPGLGDTAMYLCATSRDNEGAFNYGYTFGSGTRLTVV.